This T cell receptor beta chain was profiled in a study of regulatory T cells in long-lasting Graves disease. Study observations and caveats: Favored gene segments in persistent disease were TRBV28, TRBJ1-2 and TRBJ2-5.

Through Arm-PCR of CDR3 regions and iRepertoire HTBI primers, TCR beta libraries were built. In the original analysis: Overall, samples carried some 67 TRBV and 13 to 15 TRBJ segments. TCRdb processed the multiplex PCR reads anew with MiXCR; each CDR3 protein has one entry. The V and J calls were not made by the authors but by TCRdb's processing. The sample lists under 800,000 distinct CDR3 sequences; roughly 15% were seen once. CDR3 length equals 15 residues. With 1 base removed from V and 6 bases from J, the gap between germline ends came to 16 bases. The germline V gene has CDR1 LGHNA and CDR2 YSLEER. With regard to this clonotype: The target antigen is unknown.

Described time point: newly diagnosed GD, antithyroid drugs for less than 3 months. From RNA extracted from PBMCs, the TCR library was made. Xi'an, China, was home to the endocrinology department that provided patients. These same records also appear under a second study, on T cells in Graves' hyperthyroidism and ophthalmopathy.

The sequence was obtained from a woman in her 30s with Graves disease. This chain uses TRBV4-3 with TRBJ2-7; TRBD1 might be the D (5 bases). The sequenced sample was peripheral blood mononuclear cells (PBMCs), obtained at new diagnosis, from a patient treated with antithyroid drugs. As DNA, the CDR3 is TGCGCCAGCAGCCAAGTAGTAAGGGGCTCTCTCGAGCAGTACTTC. As protein: CASSQVVRGSLEQYF.